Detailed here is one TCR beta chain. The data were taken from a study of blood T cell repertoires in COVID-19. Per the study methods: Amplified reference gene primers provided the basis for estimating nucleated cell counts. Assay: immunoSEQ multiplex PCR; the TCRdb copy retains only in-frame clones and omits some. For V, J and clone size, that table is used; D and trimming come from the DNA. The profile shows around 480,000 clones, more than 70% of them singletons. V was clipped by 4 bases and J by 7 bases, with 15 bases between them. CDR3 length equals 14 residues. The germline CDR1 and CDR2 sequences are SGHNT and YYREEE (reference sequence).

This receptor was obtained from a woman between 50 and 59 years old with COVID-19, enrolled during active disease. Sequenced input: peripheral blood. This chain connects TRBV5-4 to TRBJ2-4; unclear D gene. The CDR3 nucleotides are TGTGCCAGCAGCCTCATCCCCCGGAGCAACATTCAGTACTTC. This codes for CASSLIPRSNIQYF.